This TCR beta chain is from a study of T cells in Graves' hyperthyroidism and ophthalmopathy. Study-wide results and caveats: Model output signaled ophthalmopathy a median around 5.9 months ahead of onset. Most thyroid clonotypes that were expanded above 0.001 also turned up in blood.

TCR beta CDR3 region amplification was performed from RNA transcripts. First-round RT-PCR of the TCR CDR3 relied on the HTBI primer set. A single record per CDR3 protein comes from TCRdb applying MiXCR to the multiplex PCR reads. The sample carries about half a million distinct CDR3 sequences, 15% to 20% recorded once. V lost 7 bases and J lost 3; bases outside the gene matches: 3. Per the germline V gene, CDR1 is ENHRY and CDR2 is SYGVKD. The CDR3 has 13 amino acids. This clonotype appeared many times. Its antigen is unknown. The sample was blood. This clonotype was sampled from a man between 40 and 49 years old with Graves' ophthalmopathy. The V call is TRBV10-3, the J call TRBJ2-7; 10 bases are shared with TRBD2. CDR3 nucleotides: TGTGCCATCACGGCTAGCGGGAGCTACGAGCAGTACTTC. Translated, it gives CAITASGSYEQYF.